This passage covers 7 T cell receptor beta chains from one sample sequenced in a study of shared clonotypes between healthy human individuals. Measured with immunoSEQ multiplex PCR; TCRdb has only the in-frame clones, and not every one. The data hold about 680,000 clones, with approximately 74% observed a single time. Sequencing used memory CD4+ T cells sorted from blood. Subset denoted: CD45RA-negative fraction. The receptors stem from a woman younger than 45 in good health.

The chain is built from TRBV5-1 and TRBJ2-5; 8 nucleotides align to TRBD1. The CDR3 runs to 14 residues. Germline CDR1 reads SGHRS; CDR2 reads YFSETQ. Germline trimming cut 1 base from V and 7 bases from J; bases unmatched to any gene: 6. The CDR3 protein is CASSLSGGEVTQYF. The CDR3 DNA reads TGCGCCAGCAGCTTGTCAGGGGGCGAGGTGACCCAGTACTTC.

This clone was observed a single time. The V and J genes are TRBV7-2 and TRBJ2-5; weak D call: TRBD1 (5 bases). The J call may not be correct, given that the DNA end is closer to TRBJ2-7. Germline lookup yields CDR1 SGHTA and CDR2 FQGNSA. This CDR3 spans 15 amino acids. CDR3 sequence: CASSLGTLPWGEQYF. CDR3 DNA: TGTGCCAGCAGCTTAGGGACACTCCCTTGGGGCGAGCAGTACTTC.

The V gene is TRBV7-3, the J gene TRBJ2-7; 7 bases line up with TRBD2. V lost 2 bases and J lost 2; bases outside the gene matches: 3. This CDR3 is built from 14 residues. From germline, CDR1 is SGHTA and CDR2 FQGTGA. The CDR3 loop is CASSLSAGPYEQYF. Here the CDR3 DNA reads TGTGCCAGCAGCTTATCAGCGGGACCCTACGAGCAGTACTTC. Full variable domain (missing parts from reference TRBV7-3 and TRBJ2-7): GAGVSQTPSNKVTEKGKYVELRCDPISGHTALYWYRQSLGQGPEFLIYFQGTGAADDSGLPNDRFFAVRPEGSVSTLKIQRTERGDSAVYLCASSLSAGPYEQYFGPGTRLTVT.

The V gene is TRBV6-5, the J gene TRBJ1-2; D perhaps matches TRBD1 (6 bases). Trimming cost V 0 bases and J 7 bases, with 18 bases left between them. The CDR3 consists of 16 residues. Germline V CDR1 and CDR2: MNHEY, SVGAGI. CDR3 in amino acids: CASSYSNWDIAGGYTF. Here the CDR3 DNA reads TGTGCCAGCAGTTACTCGAACTGGGACATCGCGGGTGGCTACACCTTC.

The CDR3 region has the DNA TGTGCCTGCGCGGGACAGAACACAGATACGCAGTATTTT. Its translation is CACAGQNTDTQYF. The chain combines TRBV2 with TRBJ2-3, with D tentatively TRBD1 (7 bases). The CDR3 has 13 residues. CDR1 is SNHLY, CDR2 FYNNEI, per germline. Trimming cost V 11 bases and J 2 bases, with 14 bases left between them.

This clone has more than one count but fewer than ten. The chain employs TRBV4-2 and TRBJ1-3; D might be TRBD1 (5 bases). V shed 1 base and J shed 3 bases, with 22 bases lying between them. There are 19 residues in the CDR3. Germline V gives CDR1 LGHNA, CDR2 YNFKEQ. The CDR3 spells CASSQVGFDSAWRGNTIYF. The CDR3, as DNA: TGTGCCAGCAGCCAAGTTGGGTTTGACAGTGCCTGGCGTGGAAACACCATATATTTT.

Concerning this clone itself: This same CDR3 is encoded by further DNA sequences in the sample. This chain joins TRBV10-3 and TRBJ1-2; D is unresolved. CDR1 is ENHRY, CDR2 SYGVKD, per germline. The length of the CDR3 is 14 residues. Trimming stripped 0 bases from V and 3 bases from J, with 8 bases between. CDR3 nucleotides: TGTGCCATCAGTGAGTCACCGGGAGACTATGGCTACACCTTC. Protein: CAISESPGDYGYTF.